This TCR beta chain was obtained from a study of Ad26.COV2.S vaccination and SARS-CoV-2 variants. Study at large: Among those in the COV1001 Ad26.COV2.S trial arm was the donor.

Germline CDR1 and CDR2: LGHNA and YSLEER. V was pared by 10 bases and J by 0 bases, with 15 bases between. This CDR3 has 15 amino acids. Profiled with immunoSEQ multiplex PCR; TCRdb holds only in-frame clones, not every one. Altogether around 300,000 clones are present, approximately 87% being singletons, with the ten largest covering around 5%. About this clone: Its antigen is unknown.

Specified treatment: roughly 20 received Ad26.COV2.S at low or high dose, single or two shots; roughly five received placebo; per-sample allocation not given. Sampling was performed 63 days after the first vaccine or placebo injection. Notes on the study in general: Possibly, TCR breadth and depth analyses underestimated total T cell responses.

The chain combines TRBV4-3 with TRBJ2-2; D remains unclear. This receptor was taken from a person between 18 and 65 years old who received the Ad26.COV2.S COVID-19 vaccine or a placebo. Sample: peripheral blood, taken in a trial of Ad26.COV2.S vaccine versus placebo. The CDR3 region has the DNA TGCGCCACGAAAGAATATGTAACGAACACCGGGGAGCTGTTTTTT. Amino acid sequence: CATKEYVTNTGELFF.